The 10 T cell receptor beta chains below were found in one sample sequenced in a study of cytomegalovirus exposure and HLA in healthy donors. Primers included in the PCR were 60 Vbeta and 13 Jbeta primers. The data were produced by immunoSEQ multiplex PCR, yet TCRdb's version contains in-frame clones alone and is incomplete. The repertoire holds roughly 120,000 clones, 70% to 80% seen once, with 2% to 2.5% in the top ten. Sequenced input: PBMCs. The receptors come from a man aged 18-30 years in good health and CMV-seronegative.

This clone turned up a few times. This sequence joins TRBV5-5 and TRBJ1-3; D not resolved. Germline V gene sequence: CDR1 SGHKS, CDR2 YYEKEE (reference sequence). Trimming removed 0 bases from V and 0 bases from J, with 7 bases in between. The CDR3 loop spans 15 amino acids. The CDR3 loop is CASSLDSYSGNTIYF. CDR3 DNA sequence: TGTGCCAGCAGCTTGGACAGCTACTCTGGAAACACCATATATTTT.

This clone was observed a single time. This CDR3 reads CASSDLRGSVEAEAFF. The CDR3 nucleotides are TGCGCCAGCAGTGACTTAAGGGGGAGTGTCGAAGCTGAAGCTTTCTTT. The V and J genes are TRBV10-2 and TRBJ1-1, with D possibly TRBD1 on 6 matching bases. The CDR3 is 16 residues long. Trimming pared 3 bases from V and 6 bases from J, leaving 20 bases between. Germline-derived CDR1 and CDR2 are WSHSY and SAAADI.

The chain links TRBV9 to TRBJ1-2; D remains ambiguous. The CDR3 extends over 15 amino acids. Germline values: CDR1 SGDLS, CDR2 YYNGEE. Trimming pared 4 bases from V and 4 bases from J, leaving 17 bases between. The CDR3 reads CASSTQDGLLYGYTF. CDR3 coding DNA: TGTGCCAGCAGCACCCAGGACGGACTCCTCTATGGCTACACCTTC.

CDR3 nucleotide sequence: TGTGCCAGCAGGTTAGCGGGAGGGCCCTACAATGAGCAGTTCTTC. It yields the protein CASRLAGGPYNEQFF. The chain uses TRBV7-3 and TRBJ2-1; 11 bases agree with TRBD2. Germline V gene sequence: CDR1 SGHTA, CDR2 FQGTGA. The CDR3 covers 15 residues. The V gene end was trimmed by 6 bases and the J gene end by 2 bases; junction bases not matched to a gene: 3.

The chain joins TRBV7-2 to TRBJ2-3, with D perhaps TRBD1 (5 bases). Germline-derived CDR1 and CDR2 are SGHTA and FQGNSA. The CDR3 loop spans 14 amino acids. The V end was cut by 5 bases, the J end by 2 bases, with 11 bases between. This chain's CDR3 is CASSPRQLTDTQYF. In DNA, the CDR3 is TGTGCCAGCAGCCCTCGACAGCTCACAGATACGCAGTATTTT.

The chain uses TRBV6-1 and TRBJ1-2; 9 positions agree with TRBD1. Germline V gene data show CDR1 as MNHNS and CDR2 as SASEGT. The CDR3 loop spans 14 amino acids. V lost 6 bases and J lost 4; bases outside the gene matches: 6. The CDR3 spells CASSPDRGGYGYTF. The DNA of the CDR3 is TGTGCCAGCAGCCCAGACAGGGGGGGCTATGGCTACACCTTC.

The V gene is TRBV30, the J gene TRBJ2-3; perhaps TRBD2 as D (6 bases). The CDR3 has 14 amino acids. Germline V gene data show CDR1 as GTSNPN and CDR2 as SVGIG (reference sequence). V was trimmed by 0 bases and J by 5 bases, leaving 12 bases between them. The CDR3 spells CAWSVGGRIDTQYF. The DNA for the CDR3 is TGTGCCTGGAGTGTAGGAGGGAGGATAGATACGCAGTATTTT.

This chain links TRBV21-1 with TRBJ2-3; TRBD2, the table's D call, lacks a check against the DNA. TRBV21-1 is marked as a pseudogene. The CDR3 runs 18 residues. The CDR3 nucleotides read TGTGCCAGCAGCAAATCTAGCCAAGCGGGAGGGAGCACAGATACGCAGTATTTT. It codes for CASSKSSQAGGSTDTQYF.

This rearrangement joins TRBV18 to TRBJ2-7; 8 nucleotides match TRBD2. The CDR3 sequence is 16 residues long. V was clipped by 2 bases and J by 0 bases; unmatched bases: 6. The germline V gene has CDR1 KGHSH and CDR2 LQKENI. CDR3 coding DNA: TGTGCCAGCTCACCAGGAGGGACTAGGTCCTCCTACGAGCAGTACTTC. This gives the protein CASSPGGTRSSYEQYF.

As DNA, the CDR3 is TGTGCCAGCAGCTTAAGTCCGGGGATCTATGGCTACACCTTC. This gives the protein CASSLSPGIYGYTF. The chain recombines TRBV13 with TRBJ1-2; no firm D call. Trimming stripped 2 bases from V and 4 bases from J, with 11 bases between. The CDR3 contains 14 residues. In germline, CDR1 is PRHDT, CDR2 FYEKMQ (reference sequence).